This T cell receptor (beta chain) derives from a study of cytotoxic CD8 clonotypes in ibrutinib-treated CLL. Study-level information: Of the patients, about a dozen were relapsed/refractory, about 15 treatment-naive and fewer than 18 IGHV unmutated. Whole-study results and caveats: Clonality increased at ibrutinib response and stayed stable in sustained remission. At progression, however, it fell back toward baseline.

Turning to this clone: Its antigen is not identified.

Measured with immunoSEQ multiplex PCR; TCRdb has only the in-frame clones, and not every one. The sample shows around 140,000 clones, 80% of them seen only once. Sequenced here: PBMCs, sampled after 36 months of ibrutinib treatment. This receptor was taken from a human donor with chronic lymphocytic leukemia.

CDR3 sequence reads: CASSLSFGGSYEQYF. The CDR3 DNA follows: TGTGCCAGCAGCTTGAGTTTCGGGGGTTCCTACGAGCAGTACTTC. J is TRBJ2-7 and V is TRBV7-9; D possibly corresponds to TRBD2 (6 bases). Trimming took 3 bases from V and 1 from J, leaving 13 bases between them. The CDR3 runs 15 residues. Germline assignment: CDR1 SEHNR and CDR2 FQNEAQ (reference sequence).